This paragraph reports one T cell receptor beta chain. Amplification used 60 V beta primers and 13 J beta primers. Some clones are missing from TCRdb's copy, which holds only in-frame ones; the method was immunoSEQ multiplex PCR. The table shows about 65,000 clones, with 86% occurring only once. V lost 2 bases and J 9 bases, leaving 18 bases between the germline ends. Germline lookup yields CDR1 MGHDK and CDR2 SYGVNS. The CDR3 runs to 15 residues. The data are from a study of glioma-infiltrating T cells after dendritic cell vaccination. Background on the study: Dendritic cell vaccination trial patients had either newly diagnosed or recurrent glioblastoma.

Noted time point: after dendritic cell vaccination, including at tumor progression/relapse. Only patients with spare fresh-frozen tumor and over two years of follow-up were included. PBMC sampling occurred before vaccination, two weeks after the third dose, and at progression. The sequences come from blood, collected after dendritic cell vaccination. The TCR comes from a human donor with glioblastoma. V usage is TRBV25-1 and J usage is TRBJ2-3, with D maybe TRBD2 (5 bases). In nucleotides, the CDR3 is TGTGCCAGCAGTGAAGGCACGAGCGGAACAAGGACGCAGTATTTT. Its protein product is CASSEGTSGTRTQYF.